This TCR beta chain was identified in a study of T cell repertoires in cytomegalovirus infection. Findings of the study overall: Dominating the ex vivo response were HLA-C-restricted CMV-specific TCR beta clonotypes.

In regard to this clonotype: Its target is not known.

One entry per CDR3 protein results from TCRdb running MiXCR on the reads. The sample yields roughly 990,000 distinct CDR3 sequences, roughly 31% seen once. This TCR was sampled from a human donor in good health (CMV status not recorded). Some clones in this sample may be carry-over from other donors' samples. Sequencing used cultured CD8+ T cells from PBMCs, obtained from culture after CMV antigen stimulation.

CDR3 bases: TGCGCCAGCAGCCTGCCACAGGGGAACTATGGCTACACCTTC. It codes for CASSLPQGNYGYTF. The chain joins TRBV5-1 to TRBJ1-2; 7 nucleotides line up with TRBD1. The V segment lost 4 bases and the J segment 2 bases; nucleotides outside the gene matches: 5. The CDR3 runs to 14 residues. CDR1 and CDR2 from the germline V gene are SGHRS and YFSETQ.